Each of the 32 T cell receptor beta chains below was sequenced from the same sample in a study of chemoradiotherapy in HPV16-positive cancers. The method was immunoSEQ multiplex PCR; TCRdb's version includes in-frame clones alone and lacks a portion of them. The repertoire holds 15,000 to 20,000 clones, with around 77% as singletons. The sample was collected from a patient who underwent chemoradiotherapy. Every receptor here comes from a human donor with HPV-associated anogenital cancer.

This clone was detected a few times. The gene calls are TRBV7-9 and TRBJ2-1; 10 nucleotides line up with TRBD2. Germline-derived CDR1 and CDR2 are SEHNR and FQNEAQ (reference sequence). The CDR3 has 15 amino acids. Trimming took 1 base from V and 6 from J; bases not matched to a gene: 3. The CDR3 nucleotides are TGTGCCAGCAGCTTAGTCGTAGCGGGGGGCAATGAGCAGTTCTTC. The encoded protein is CASSLVVAGGNEQFF.

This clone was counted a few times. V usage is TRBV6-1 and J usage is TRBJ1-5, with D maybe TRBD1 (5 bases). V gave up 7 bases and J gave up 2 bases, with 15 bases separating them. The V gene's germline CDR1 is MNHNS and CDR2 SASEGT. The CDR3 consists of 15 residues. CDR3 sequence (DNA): TGTGCCAGCACCACAGGCAGGGTCGGCAATCAGCCCCAGCATTTT. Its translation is CASTTGRVGNQPQHF.

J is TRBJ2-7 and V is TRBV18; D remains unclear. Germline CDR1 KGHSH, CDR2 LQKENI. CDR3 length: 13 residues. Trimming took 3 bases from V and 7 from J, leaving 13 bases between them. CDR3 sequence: CASSPPTKEEQYF. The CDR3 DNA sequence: TGTGCCAGCTCACCCCCCACTAAGGAAGAGCAGTACTTC.

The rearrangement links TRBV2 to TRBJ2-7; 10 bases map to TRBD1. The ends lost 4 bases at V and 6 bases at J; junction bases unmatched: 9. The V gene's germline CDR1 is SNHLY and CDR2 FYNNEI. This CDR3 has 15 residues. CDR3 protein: CASSAPGQGVGEQYF. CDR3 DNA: TGTGCCAGCAGTGCCCCAGGACAGGGGGTAGGCGAGCAGTACTTC.

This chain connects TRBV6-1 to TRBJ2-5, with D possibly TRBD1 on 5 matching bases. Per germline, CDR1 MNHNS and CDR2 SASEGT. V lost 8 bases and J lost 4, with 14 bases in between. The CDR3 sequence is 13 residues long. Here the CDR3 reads CASWGHLGETQYF. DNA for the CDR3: TGTGCCAGCTGGGGCCATCTAGGAGAGACCCAGTACTTC.

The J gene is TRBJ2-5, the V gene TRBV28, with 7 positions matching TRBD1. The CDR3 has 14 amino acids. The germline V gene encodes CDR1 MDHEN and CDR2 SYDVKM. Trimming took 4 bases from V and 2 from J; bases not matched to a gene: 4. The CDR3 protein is CASSSGTVQETQYF. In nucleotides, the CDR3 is TGTGCCAGCAGTTCAGGGACAGTTCAAGAGACCCAGTACTTC.

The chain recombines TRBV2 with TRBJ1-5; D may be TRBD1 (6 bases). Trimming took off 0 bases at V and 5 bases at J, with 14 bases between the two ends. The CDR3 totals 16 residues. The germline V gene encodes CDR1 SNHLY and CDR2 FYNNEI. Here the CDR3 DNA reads TGTGCCAGCAGTGAAGCGGAAACAGGGATCGATCAGCCCCAGCATTTT. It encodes CASSEAETGIDQPQHF.

The CDR3 DNA is TGTGCCAGTAGTATACCGCCGGACTATGGCTACACCTTC. Translating it yields CASSIPPDYGYTF. This rearrangement joins TRBV19 to TRBJ1-2; D call uncertain. Per germline, CDR1 LNHDA and CDR2 SQIVND (reference sequence). CDR3 length equals 13 residues. The V end lost 2 bases, the J end lost 3 bases, and 7 bases lay between the germline ends. Variable domain in full (rest from reference TRBV19 and TRBJ1-2): DGGITQSPKYLFRKEGQNVTLSCEQNLNHDAMYWYRQDPGQGLRLIYYSQIVNDFQKGDIAEGYSVSREKKESFPLTVTSAQKNPTAFYLCASSIPPDYGYTFGSGTRLTVV.

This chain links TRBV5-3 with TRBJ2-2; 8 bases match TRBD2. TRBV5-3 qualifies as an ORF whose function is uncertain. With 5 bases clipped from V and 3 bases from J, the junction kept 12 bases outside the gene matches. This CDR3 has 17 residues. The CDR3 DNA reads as TGTGCCAGAAGTCGCCGGGGGGGGGCCCACGACACCGGGGAGCTGTTTTTT. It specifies CARSRRGGAHDTGELFF.

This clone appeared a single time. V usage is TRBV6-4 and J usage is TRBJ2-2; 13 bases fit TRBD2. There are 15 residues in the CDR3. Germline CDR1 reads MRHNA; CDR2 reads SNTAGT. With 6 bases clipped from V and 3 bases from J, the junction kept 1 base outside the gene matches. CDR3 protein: CASRGTSGDTGELFF. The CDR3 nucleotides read TGTGCCAGCAGAGGGACTAGCGGGGACACCGGGGAGCTGTTTTTT.

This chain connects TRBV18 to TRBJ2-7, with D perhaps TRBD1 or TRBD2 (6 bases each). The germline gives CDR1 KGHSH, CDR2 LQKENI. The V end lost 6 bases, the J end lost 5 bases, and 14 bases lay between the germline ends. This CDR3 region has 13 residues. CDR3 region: CASSRRGLNEQYF. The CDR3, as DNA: TGTGCCAGCTCCCGGAGGGGGTTGAACGAGCAGTACTTC.

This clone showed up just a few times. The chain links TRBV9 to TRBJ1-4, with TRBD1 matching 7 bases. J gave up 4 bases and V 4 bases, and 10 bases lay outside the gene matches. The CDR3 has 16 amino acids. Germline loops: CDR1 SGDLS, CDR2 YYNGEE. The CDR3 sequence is CASSPGTATFNEKLFF. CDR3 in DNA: TGTGCCAGCAGCCCCGGGACAGCAACCTTTAATGAAAAACTGTTTTTT.

The CDR3 loop is CASKEYGHGTDTQYF. The CDR3 DNA reads TGTGCCAGCAAGGAGTATGGCCACGGCACAGATACGCAGTATTTT. The chain is built from TRBV7-9 and TRBJ2-3; no clear D gene. Trimming took off 7 bases at V and 1 base at J, with 15 bases between the two ends. The CDR3 length is 15 residues. Germline CDR1 and CDR2: SEHNR and FQNEAQ (reference sequence).

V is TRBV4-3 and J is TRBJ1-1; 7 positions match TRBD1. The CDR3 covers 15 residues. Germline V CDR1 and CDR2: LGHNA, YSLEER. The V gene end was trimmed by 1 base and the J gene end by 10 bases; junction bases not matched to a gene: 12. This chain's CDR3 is CASSQADREVFGAFF. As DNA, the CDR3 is TGCGCCAGCAGCCAAGCCGACAGGGAGGTCTTCGGAGCTTTCTTT.

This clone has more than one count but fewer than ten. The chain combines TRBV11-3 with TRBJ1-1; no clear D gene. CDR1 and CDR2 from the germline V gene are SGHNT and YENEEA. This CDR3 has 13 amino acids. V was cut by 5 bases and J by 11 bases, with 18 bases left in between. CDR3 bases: TGTGCCAGCAGCCGAGTCTCCCGGAGCGATGCTTTCTTT. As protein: CASSRVSRSDAFF.

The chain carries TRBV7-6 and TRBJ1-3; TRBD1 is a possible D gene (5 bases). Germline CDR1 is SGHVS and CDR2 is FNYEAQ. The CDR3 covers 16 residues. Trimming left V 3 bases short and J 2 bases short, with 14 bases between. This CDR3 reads CASSFDSTGAGNTIYF. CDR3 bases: TGTGCCAGCAGCTTCGACAGTACGGGCGCTGGAAACACCATATATTTT. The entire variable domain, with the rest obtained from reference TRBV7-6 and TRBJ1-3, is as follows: GAGVSQSPRYKVTKRGQDVALRCDPISGHVSLYWYRQALGQGPEFLTYFNYEAQQDKSGLPNDRFSAERPEGSISTLTIQRTEQRDSAMYRCASSFDSTGAGNTIYFGEGSWLTVV.

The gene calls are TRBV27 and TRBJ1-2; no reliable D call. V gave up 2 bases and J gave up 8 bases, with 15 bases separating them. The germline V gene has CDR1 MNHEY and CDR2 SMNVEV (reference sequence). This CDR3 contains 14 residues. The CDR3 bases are TGTGCCAGCAGTTTAGAAATCGGTCGGGGAGGCTACACCTTC. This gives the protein CASSLEIGRGGYTF.

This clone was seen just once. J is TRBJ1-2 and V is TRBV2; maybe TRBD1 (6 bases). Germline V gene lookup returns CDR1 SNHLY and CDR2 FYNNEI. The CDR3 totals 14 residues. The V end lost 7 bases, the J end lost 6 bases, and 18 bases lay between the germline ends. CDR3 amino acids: CASTPGGSVDGYTF. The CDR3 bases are TGTGCCAGCACTCCCGGGGGCAGTGTAGATGGCTACACCTTC.

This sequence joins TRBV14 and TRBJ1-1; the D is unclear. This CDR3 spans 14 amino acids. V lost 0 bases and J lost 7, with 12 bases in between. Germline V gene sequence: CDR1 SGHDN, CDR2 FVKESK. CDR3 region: CASSQEGGWGEAFF. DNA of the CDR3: TGTGCCAGCAGCCAAGAGGGCGGATGGGGTGAAGCTTTCTTT.

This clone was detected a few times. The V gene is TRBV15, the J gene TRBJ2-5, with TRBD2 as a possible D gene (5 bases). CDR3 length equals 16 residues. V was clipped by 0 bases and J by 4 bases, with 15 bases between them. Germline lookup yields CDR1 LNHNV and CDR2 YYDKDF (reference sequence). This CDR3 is CATSRDLASGAETQYF. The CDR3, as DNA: TGTGCCACCAGCAGAGATCTGGCGAGCGGTGCAGAGACCCAGTACTTC. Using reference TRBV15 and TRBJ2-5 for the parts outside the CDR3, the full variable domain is DAMVIQNPRYQVTQFGKPVTLSCSQTLNHNVMYWYQQKSSQAPKLLFHYYDKDFNNEADTPDNFQSRRPNTSFCFLDIRSPGLGDTAMYLCATSRDLASGAETQYFGPGTRLLVL.

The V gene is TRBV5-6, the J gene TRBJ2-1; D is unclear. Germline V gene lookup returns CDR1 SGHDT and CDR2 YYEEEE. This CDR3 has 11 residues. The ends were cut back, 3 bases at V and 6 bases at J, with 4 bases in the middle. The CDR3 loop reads CASSWGNEQFF. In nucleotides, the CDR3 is TGTGCCAGCAGCTGGGGCAATGAGCAGTTCTTC. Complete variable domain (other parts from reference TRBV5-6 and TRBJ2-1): DAGVTQSPTHLIKTRGQQVTLRCSPKSGHDTVSWYQQALGQGPQFIFQYYEEEERQRGNFPDRFSGHQFPNYSSELNVNALLLGDSALYLCASSWGNEQFFGPGTRLTVL.

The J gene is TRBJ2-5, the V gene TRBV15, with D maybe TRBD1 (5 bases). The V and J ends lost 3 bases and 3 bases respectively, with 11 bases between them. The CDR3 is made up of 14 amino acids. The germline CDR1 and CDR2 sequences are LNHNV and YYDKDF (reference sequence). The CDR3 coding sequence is TGTGCCACCAGCAGTTTTGACAGCAAAGAGACCCAGTACTTC. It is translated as CATSSFDSKETQYF.

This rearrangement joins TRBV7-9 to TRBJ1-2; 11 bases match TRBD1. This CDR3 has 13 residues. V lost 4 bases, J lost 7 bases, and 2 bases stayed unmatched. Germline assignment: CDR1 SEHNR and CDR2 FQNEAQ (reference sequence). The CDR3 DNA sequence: TGTGCCAGCAGCTGGACAGGGGGCAGTGGCTACACCTTC. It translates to CASSWTGGSGYTF.

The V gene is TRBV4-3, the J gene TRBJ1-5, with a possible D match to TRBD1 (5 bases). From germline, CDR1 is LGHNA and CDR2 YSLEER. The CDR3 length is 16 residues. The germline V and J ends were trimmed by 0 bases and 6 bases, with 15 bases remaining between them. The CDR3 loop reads CASSQDLGGVGQPQHF. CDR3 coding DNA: TGCGCCAGCAGCCAAGATCTCGGGGGGGTTGGTCAGCCCCAGCATTTT.

The CDR3 loop is CASSLATGLLYGYTF. For the CDR3, the DNA is TGCGCCAGCAGCTTGGCCACAGGGCTTCTCTATGGCTACACCTTC. The rearrangement links TRBV5-1 to TRBJ1-2; the D gene is possibly TRBD1 (6 bases). The V end lost 0 bases, the J end lost 4 bases, and 13 bases lay between the germline ends. The length of the CDR3 is 15 residues. CDR1 SGHRS and CDR2 YFSETQ come from the germline V gene. Drawing the rest from reference TRBV5-1 and TRBJ1-2, the complete variable domain is KAGVTQTPRYLIKTRGQQVTLSCSPISGHRSVSWYQQTPGQGLQFLFEYFSETQRNKGNFPGRFSGRQFSNSRSEMNVSTLELGDSALYLCASSLATGLLYGYTFGSGTRLTVV.

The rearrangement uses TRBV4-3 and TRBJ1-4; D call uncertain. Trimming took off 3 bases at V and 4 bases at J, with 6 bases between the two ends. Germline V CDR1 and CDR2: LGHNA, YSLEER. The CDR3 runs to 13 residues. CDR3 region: CASSHDRNEKLFF. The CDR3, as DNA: TGCGCCAGCAGCCATGACCGTAATGAAAAACTGTTTTTT.

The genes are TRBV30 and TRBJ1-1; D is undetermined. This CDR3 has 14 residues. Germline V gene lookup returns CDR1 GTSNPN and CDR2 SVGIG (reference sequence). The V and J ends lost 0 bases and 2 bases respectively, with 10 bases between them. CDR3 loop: CAWSVIAANTEAFF. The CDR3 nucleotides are TGTGCCTGGAGTGTAATTGCAGCCAACACTGAAGCTTTCTTT.

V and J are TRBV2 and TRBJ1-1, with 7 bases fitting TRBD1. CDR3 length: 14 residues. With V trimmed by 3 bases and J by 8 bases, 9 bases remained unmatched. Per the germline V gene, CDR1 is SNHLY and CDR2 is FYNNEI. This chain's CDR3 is CASSDGRGRTEAFF. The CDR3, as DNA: TGTGCCAGCAGTGATGGCAGGGGGAGAACAGAAGCTTTCTTT.

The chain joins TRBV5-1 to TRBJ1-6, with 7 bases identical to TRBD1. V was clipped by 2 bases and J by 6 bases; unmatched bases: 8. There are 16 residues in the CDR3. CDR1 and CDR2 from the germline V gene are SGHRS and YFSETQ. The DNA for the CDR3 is TGCGCCAGCAGCTTTAACTCAGGGGGGGTTAATTCACCCCTCCACTTT. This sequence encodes CASSFNSGGVNSPLHF.

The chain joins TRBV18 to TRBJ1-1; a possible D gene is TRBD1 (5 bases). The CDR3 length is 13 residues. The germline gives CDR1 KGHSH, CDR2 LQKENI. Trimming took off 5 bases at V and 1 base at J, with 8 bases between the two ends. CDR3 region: CASSDQGNTEAFF. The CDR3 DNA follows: TGTGCCAGCTCAGACCAGGGGAACACTGAAGCTTTCTTT.

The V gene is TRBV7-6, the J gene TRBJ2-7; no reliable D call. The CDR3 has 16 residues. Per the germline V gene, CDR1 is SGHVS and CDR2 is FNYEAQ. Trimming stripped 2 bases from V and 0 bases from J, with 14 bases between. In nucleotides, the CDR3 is TGTGCCAGCAGCTTAATGGCTAGTACCAGCTCCTACGAGCAGTACTTC. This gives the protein CASSLMASTSSYEQYF.

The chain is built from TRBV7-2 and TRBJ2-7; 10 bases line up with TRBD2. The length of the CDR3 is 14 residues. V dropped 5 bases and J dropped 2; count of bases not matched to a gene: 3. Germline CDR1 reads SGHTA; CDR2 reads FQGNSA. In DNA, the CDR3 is TGTGCCAGCAGCCCCGGACTAGCGGCCTACGAGCAGTACTTC. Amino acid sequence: CASSPGLAAYEQYF. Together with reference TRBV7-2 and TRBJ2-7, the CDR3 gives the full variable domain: GAGVSQSPSNKVTEKGKDVELRCDPISGHTALYWYRQSLGQGLEFLIYFQGNSAPDKSGLPSDRFSAERTGGSVSTLTIQRTQQEDSAVYLCASSPGLAAYEQYFGPGTRLTVT.